The 17 T cell receptor beta chains below were found in one sample sequenced in a study of immune cell composition in non-small cell lung cancer. Method: immunoSEQ multiplex PCR; TCRdb's copy keeps in-frame clones and lacks some. The data show around 15,000 clones, with 75% to 85% seen just once and approximately 10% held by the top ten. Normal lung sampling was at least 3 cm from the tumour, as distant as possible. The sample was also linked to a second study, of CD4 T cells in lung cancer.

Sequencing input: non-adjacent lung tissue. Source of these receptors: a human donor with non-small cell lung cancer.

This chain connects TRBV7-9 to TRBJ2-1, with 8 bases lining up with TRBD1. V lost 7 bases to trimming and J lost 4 bases; unmatched junction nucleotides: 9. Germline-derived CDR1 and CDR2 are SEHNR and FQNEAQ (reference sequence). The CDR3 sequence is 15 residues long. CDR3 coding DNA: TGTGCCAGCACCGGGACAGGCGGATTATACAATGAGCAGTTCTTC. Translation: CASTGTGGLYNEQFF.

The V gene is TRBV2, the J gene TRBJ2-3, with TRBD1 matching 8 bases. The CDR3 has 16 residues. Germline V gene lookup returns CDR1 SNHLY and CDR2 FYNNEI. Germline trimming cut 2 bases from V and 1 base from J; bases unmatched to any gene: 5. The CDR3 spells CASSERPGGGTDTQYF. CDR3 nucleotide sequence: TGTGCCAGCAGTGAAAGGCCAGGGGGCGGCACAGATACGCAGTATTTT.

The chain is built from TRBV4-1 and TRBJ2-5; TRBD1 might be the D (7 bases). With 0 bases removed from V and 2 bases from J, the gap between germline ends came to 13 bases. Germline CDR1 MGHRA, CDR2 YSYEKL. This CDR3 is built from 16 residues. CDR3 sequence reads: CASSQDTAGGQETQYF. As DNA, the CDR3 is TGCGCCAGCAGCCAAGATACGGCAGGGGGGCAAGAGACCCAGTACTTC.

The table lists this clone with a count of one. The V call is TRBV21-1, the J call TRBJ2-7; the D call TRBD1 from the table was never checked on the DNA. TRBV21-1 is listed as a pseudogene. CDR3 size: 17 residues. The CDR3 DNA follows: TGTGCCAGCAGCAAAGGGGGGCAACAGGGGGATCCCTACGAGCAGTACTTC. Encoded protein: CASSKGGQQGDPYEQYF.

The chain uses TRBV5-1 and TRBJ2-7; 11 bases agree with TRBD1. Per germline, CDR1 SGHRS and CDR2 YFSETQ. CDR3 size: 16 residues. Trimming at V came to 0 bases and at J to 0 bases, leaving 2 bases not matched to a gene. As DNA, the CDR3 is TGCGCCAGCAGCTTGGGGACAGGGGGCATCTCCTACGAGCAGTACTTC. Protein product: CASSLGTGGISYEQYF.

V and J are TRBV19 and TRBJ1-5, with 9 bases identical to TRBD1. Germline V gene lookup returns CDR1 LNHDA and CDR2 SQIVND (reference sequence). V was clipped by 5 bases and J by 2 bases; unmatched bases: 10. CDR3 length equals 17 residues. The CDR3 DNA sequence: TGTGCCAGTAGTTTGAACAGGGGGCATGTCGGCAATCAGCCCCAGCATTTT. As protein: CASSLNRGHVGNQPQHF.

There are a few counts of this clone. V gene TRBV19 combines with J gene TRBJ2-1, with 10 positions matching TRBD2. V lost 6 bases, J lost 9 bases, and 5 bases stayed unmatched. There are 13 residues in the CDR3. Germline V CDR1 and CDR2: LNHDA, SQIVND (reference sequence). CDR3 nucleotide sequence: TGTGCCAGTAGAAGCGGGGGGGCCCCTGAGCAGTTCTTC. It encodes CASRSGGAPEQFF.

In this sample, this clone turned up once. The rearrangement uses TRBV11-3 and TRBJ1-2; D perhaps matches TRBD1 (6 bases). V lost 5 bases and J 6 bases, leaving 13 bases between the germline ends. The CDR3 contains 13 residues. Germline CDR1 reads SGHNT; CDR2 reads YENEEA. CDR3 bases: TGTGCCAGCAGCACCCAGGGGTACAATGGCTACACCTTC. The encoded protein is CASSTQGYNGYTF. The variable domain in full, with the rest retrieved from reference TRBV11-3 and TRBJ1-2, is EAGVVQSPRYKIIEKKQPVAFWCNPISGHNTLYWYLQNLGQGPELLIRYENEEAVDDSQLPKDRFSAERLKGVDSTLKIQPAELGDSAVYLCASSTQGYNGYTFGSGTRLTVV.

The chain joins TRBV10-2 to TRBJ2-5; TRBD2 matches at 14 bases. With 3 bases clipped from V and 1 base from J, the junction kept 4 bases outside the gene matches. Germline CDR1 is WSHSY and CDR2 is SAAADI. This CDR3 is 17 amino acids long. The CDR3 reads CASSDGLAGGFQETQYF. Here the CDR3 DNA reads TGCGCCAGCAGTGACGGACTAGCGGGGGGTTTCCAAGAGACCCAGTACTTC.

On this clone itself: One junction end disagrees with the germline gene, perhaps due to a read error. The chain joins TRBV7-9 to TRBJ1-2; 9 nucleotides align to TRBD1. This CDR3 is built from 14 residues. Germline CDR1 reads SEHNR; CDR2 reads FQNEAQ (reference sequence). The CDR3 sequence: CASRPGQGDYDYTF. The CDR3 DNA sequence: TGTGCCAGCAGACCGGGACAGGGAGACTATGACTACACCTTC.

This clone is termed medium-sized. The chain has TRBV19 and TRBJ2-7; the match to TRBD2 covers 8 bases. V shed 5 bases and J 4 bases; nucleotides not matched to a gene: 10. Per the germline V gene, CDR1 is LNHDA and CDR2 is SQIVND (reference sequence). This CDR3 comprises 15 residues. As DNA, the CDR3 is TGTGCCAGTAGTCCGAAAGAAGCGGGAGAATACGAGCAGTACTTC. Protein product: CASSPKEAGEYEQYF.

V and J are TRBV30 and TRBJ1-6, with TRBD1 as a possible D gene (5 bases). V lost 2 bases and J 0 bases, leaving 14 bases between the germline ends. The V gene's germline CDR1 is GTSNPN and CDR2 SVGIG (reference sequence). The CDR3 is 17 amino acids. CDR3 protein: CAWSRDGQFSYNSPLHF. The CDR3 DNA reads TGTGCCTGGAGTCGGGACGGACAATTCTCCTATAATTCACCCCTCCACTTT.

This chain joins TRBV5-1 and TRBJ2-7; 8 nucleotides line up with TRBD1. Looked up from germline, CDR1 is SGHRS and CDR2 is YFSETQ. The ends lost 4 bases at V and 5 bases at J; junction bases unmatched: 8. The CDR3 extends over 14 amino acids. CDR3: CASSTRQGNNEQYF. As DNA, the CDR3 is TGCGCCAGCAGCACCAGACAGGGGAACAACGAGCAGTACTTC.

On this clone itself: A much larger clone is a single base away; this may be a read error. Other DNA sequences in this specimen translate into the identical CDR3. The gene calls are TRBV5-4 and TRBJ1-1; tentative D call: TRBD1 (6 bases). Between the trimmed V and J ends, which lost 5 bases and 1 base, there was a span of 9 bases. This CDR3 comprises 13 residues. Looked up from germline, CDR1 is SGHNT and CDR2 is YYREEE (reference sequence). The CDR3 sequence: CASRGTRNTEAFF. The DNA of the CDR3 is TGTGCCAGCAGGGGGACAAGGAACACTGAAGCTTTCTTT.

The gene calls are TRBV30 and TRBJ1-6; 9 nucleotides agree with TRBD1. Germline assignment: CDR1 GTSNPN and CDR2 SVGIG (reference sequence). The CDR3 is 17 residues long. Trimming took 2 bases from V and 1 from J; bases not matched to a gene: 6. CDR3 sequence: CAWSLTGGRSYNSPLHF. The CDR3 DNA reads TGTGCCTGGAGTCTTACAGGGGGCAGGTCCTATAATTCACCCCTCCACTTT.

This chain links TRBV18 with TRBJ1-4, with TRBD1 matching over 7 bases. Germline V lookup: CDR1 KGHSH, CDR2 LQKENI. With 5 bases clipped from V and 1 base from J, the junction kept 4 bases outside the gene matches. The CDR3 runs 15 residues. This chain's CDR3 is CASSSSGGTNEKLFF. CDR3 nucleotide sequence: TGTGCCAGCTCATCTTCAGGGGGAACTAATGAAAAACTGTTTTTT. Drawing the rest from reference TRBV18 and TRBJ1-4, the complete variable domain is NAGVMQNPRHLVRRRGQEARLRCSPMKGHSHVYWYRQLPEEGLKFMVYLQKENIIDESGMPKERFSAEFPKEGPSILRIQQVVRGDSAAYFCASSSSGGTNEKLFFGSGTQLSVL.

This chain connects TRBV2 to TRBJ1-2; D is undetermined. The V end was cut by 3 bases, the J end by 1 base, with 6 bases between. Per the germline V gene, CDR1 is SNHLY and CDR2 is FYNNEI. This CDR3 has 13 residues. The CDR3 DNA follows: TGTGCCAGCAGTGACGGCAGTAACTATGGCTACACCTTC. It encodes CASSDGSNYGYTF.